The T cell receptor beta chain described here comes from a study of blood T cell repertoires in COVID-19. Study as a whole: Both acute and convalescent COVID-19 samples were obtained from the United States, Italy and Spain. The cDNA or gDNA used as material had been derived from T cells, B-cell-depleted T cells, or PBMCs.

Original processing notes: Amplification with reference gene primers provided the estimates of nucleated cell counts. This table comes from immunoSEQ multiplex PCR, and its TCRdb copy is limited to in-frame clones, with some not included. V and J calls and clone size follow that table, whereas D and trimming were derived from the DNA. The sample yields more than 65,000 clones, around nine tenths seen once. This clone showed up just once. The CDR3 sequence is 18 residues long. Germline loops: CDR1 MGHRA, CDR2 YSYEKL. V was trimmed by 0 bases and J by 5 bases, leaving 22 bases between them. This TCR was recovered from a human donor in a cohort sampled during active COVID-19. This sequence joins TRBV4-1 and TRBJ1-1; D not certain. Sequenced: peripheral blood. The CDR3 bases are TGCGCCAGCAGCCAAGAGAGGGTGGGAGGTTTAGGGAGGACTGAAGCTTTCTTT. Amino acid sequence: CASSQERVGGLGRTEAFF.